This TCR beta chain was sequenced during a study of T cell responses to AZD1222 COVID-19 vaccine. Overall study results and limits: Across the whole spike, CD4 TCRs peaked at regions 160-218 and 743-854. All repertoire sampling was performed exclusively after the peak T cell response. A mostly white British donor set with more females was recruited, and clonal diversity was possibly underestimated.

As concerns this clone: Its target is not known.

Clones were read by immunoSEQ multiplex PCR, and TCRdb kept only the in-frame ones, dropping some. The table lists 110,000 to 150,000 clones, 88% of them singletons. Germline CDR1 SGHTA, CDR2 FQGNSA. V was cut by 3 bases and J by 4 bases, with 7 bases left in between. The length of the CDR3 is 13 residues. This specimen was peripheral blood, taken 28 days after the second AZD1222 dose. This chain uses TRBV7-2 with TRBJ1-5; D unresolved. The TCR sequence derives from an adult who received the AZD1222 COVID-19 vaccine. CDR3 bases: TGTGCCAGCAGCTTCACCCTTAATCAGCCCCAGCATTTT. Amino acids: CASSFTLNQPQHF.